The T cell receptor (beta chain) under discussion was sequenced for a study of blood T cell repertoires in COVID-19 (TCRdb year 2020). Context from the whole study: Samples covering the acute and convalescent phases of COVID-19 were provided by collaborators in the United States, Italy and Spain. The repertoires were made available in a free public database intended to serve as a resource for research on the immune response to SARS-CoV-2. Where HLA class I and class II types were available, the types were taken from metadata supplied by the sample provider, not from assay-based typing. The sample metadata nearly always contained a de-identified subject ID, COVID-19 status, age in years and sex. The prospective study material was composed of cDNA or gDNA derived from T cells, B-cell-depleted T cells, or PBMCs. Subjects who had been exposed to COVID-19, were actively infected with it, or had recovered from it provided the deeply sampled blood TCRbeta repertoires that made up the dataset. Samples were obtained from the ongoing ImmuneRACE study (first 160 participants) and from about 1,300 subjects provided by 6 global collaborators.

Each collaborating institution followed its own protocols to collect whole blood in K2EDTA tubes. For TCRbeta analysis, collaborators shipped samples as frozen whole blood, isolated PBMCs, or DNA extracted from either of those sample types. The paper as a whole reports these results and caveats: The quantity of clinical and demographic metadata differed by source and by participant and was supplied without curation.

CDR1 and CDR2 (LNHDA, SQIVND) derive from the germline V gene (reference sequence). The CDR3 contains 16 residues, cysteine and phenylalanine counted. Only the CDR3 part of the read is kept: 48 bases, read in frame from the first base. Cut back by 1 base and 0 bases, the V and J ends lie 9 bases apart. About this clone: Its antigen is unknown. No per-base quality is available; no much larger clone lies one base away.

TCRbeta CDR3 regions were amplified from genomic DNA using the immunoSEQ Assay, a bias-controlled multiplex PCR. As for the original processing: The number of nucleated cells in each sample was estimated from the amplification of reference gene primers within the assay. To quantify the absolute abundance of each unique TCRbeta CDR3 rearrangement, sequence reads were collapsed and filtered. For each sample, productive Simpson clonality was calculated by taking the square root of Simpson's diversity index across productive rearrangements. TCRdb's version of the immuneACCESS table is confined to in-frame rearrangements and falls short of the full clone set. An unresolved V gene accounts for under half of the shortfall where checked; the remainder is of unknown origin. V, J and clone size are those of that table, while D and trimming were read from the DNA. For this sample there are 150,000 to 200,000 clones; roughly four fifths appear just once. The ten largest make up approximately 18% of the sample.

This receptor chain uses TRBV19 and TRBJ1-4, with no confidently assigned D gene. This TCR was recovered from an elderly woman with acute or convalescent COVID-19. Material for sequencing was peripheral blood. The CDR3 reads as follows: CASSIGGRATNEKLFF. The DNA reads TGTGCCAGTAGTATAGGCGGTAGAGCAACTAATGAAAAACTGTTTTTT.